This T cell receptor beta chain was observed in a study of cytomegalovirus exposure and HLA in healthy donors. Study findings and constraints: Reportedly, fewer N-insertions than the roughly 700-donor mean appeared in an Asian-associated ancestry cluster in a later analysis.

Vbeta (60) and Jbeta (13) primers were used in the PCR. Profiled with immunoSEQ multiplex PCR; TCRdb holds only in-frame clones, not every one. This table holds 150,000 to 250,000 clones, 82% found once. On this clone: What it recognizes is unknown. Germline and junction disagree at one end, which may indicate a read error.

Germline V gives CDR1 DFQATT, CDR2 SNEGSKA (reference sequence). The CDR3 consists of 11 residues. Sequencing was carried out using PBMCs. This receptor was identified in a boy younger than 10 in good health and CMV-seronegative. The chain uses TRBV20-1 and TRBJ2-3; TRBD2 matches 12 bases. The CDR3 region has the DNA TGCAGTGCGTTAACTAGCGGGGGGCTGGATTTT. Translating it yields CSALTSGGLDF.